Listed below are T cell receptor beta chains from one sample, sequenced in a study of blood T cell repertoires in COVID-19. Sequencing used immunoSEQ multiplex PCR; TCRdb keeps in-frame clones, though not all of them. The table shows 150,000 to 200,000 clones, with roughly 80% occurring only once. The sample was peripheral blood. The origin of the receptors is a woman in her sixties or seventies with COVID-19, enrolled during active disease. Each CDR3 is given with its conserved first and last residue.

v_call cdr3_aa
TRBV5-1 CASSLGLAGVGYEQYF
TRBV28 CASTKPVGDEQFF
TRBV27 CASSFGGRYTGGYTF
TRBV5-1 CASTPRVNTHTDTQYF
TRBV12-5 CASGPPSQAGTGELFF
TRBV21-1 CASSKAAGSNTEAFF
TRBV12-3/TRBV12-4 CASRRDSQETQYF
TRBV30 CAWSVGQLEQPQHF
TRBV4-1 CASSQGLQGQSSGNTIYF
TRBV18 CASSRRLAGQETQYF
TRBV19 CASSVRETQYF
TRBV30 CAWSVTPGGRWETQYF
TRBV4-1 CASSHADRDEVPQHF
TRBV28 CASAPPGTQYF
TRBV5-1 CASSPVASGGSQETQYF
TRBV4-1 CASSSHAGGDADTQYF
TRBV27 CASCFEPLENTIYF
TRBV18 CASSPRAGGYTF
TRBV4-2 CASSANVDRDGEKLFF
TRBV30 CAWSEGALDTIYF
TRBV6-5 CASSYSRGLGNTIYF
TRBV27 CASSLRRGSYEQYF
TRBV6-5 CASSDIATGELFF
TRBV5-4 CASSLSGVNTEAFF
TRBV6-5 CASSYRGLGEKLFF
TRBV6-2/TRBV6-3 CASSLDRDQPQHF
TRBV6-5 CASWGGANYGYTF
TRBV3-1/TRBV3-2 CASSQDLKLFF
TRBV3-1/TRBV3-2 CASSPVRGRYTF
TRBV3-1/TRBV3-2 CASSQGGSYNSPLHF
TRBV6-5 CASSPDRGRPEAFF
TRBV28 CASGTGGWQPQHF
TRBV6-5 CASSRVDGYTF
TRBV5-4 CASSRRSGTYNEQFF
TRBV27 CASSYRTGGAAGANVLTF
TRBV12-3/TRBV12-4 CASSTEYEQYF
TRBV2 CASRPTGPPTDTQYF
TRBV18 CASSPRGPPSWEQFF
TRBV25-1 CASSERTSGSGELFF
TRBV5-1 CASSLTSGSHEQFF
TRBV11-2 CASSPVRGSVNQPQHF
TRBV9 CASTGTAYGYTF
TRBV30 CAWRDTGETEAFF
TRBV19 CASSIVRTGGTDTQYF
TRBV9 CASSAGGGRGDEKLFF
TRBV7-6 CASSLEGRTYNEQFF
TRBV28 CASNGAMNTEAFF
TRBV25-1 CASSATSTGKNNSPLHF
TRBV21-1 CEGDRATDTQYF
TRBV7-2 CASSSGGQGVMEQFF
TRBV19 CASRIYTRGRNQPQHF
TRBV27 CASSSYLPTGMNNEKLFF
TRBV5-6 CASSLRGSYNEQFF
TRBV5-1 CASSLDLGGSYNEQFF
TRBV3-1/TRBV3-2 CASSRTAGGFYEQYF
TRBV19 CASSIARVEHTEAFF
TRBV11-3 CASSLDSSGELFF